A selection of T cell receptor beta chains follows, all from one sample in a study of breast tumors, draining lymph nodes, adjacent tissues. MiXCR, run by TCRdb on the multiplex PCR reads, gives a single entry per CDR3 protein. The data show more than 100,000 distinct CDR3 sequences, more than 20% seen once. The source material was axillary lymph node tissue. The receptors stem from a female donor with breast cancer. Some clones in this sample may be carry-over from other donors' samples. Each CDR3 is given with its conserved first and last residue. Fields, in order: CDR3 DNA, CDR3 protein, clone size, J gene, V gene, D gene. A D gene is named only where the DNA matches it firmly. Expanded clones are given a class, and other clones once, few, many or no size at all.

DNA: TGTGCCAGTAGTATAGGGATCGGGGCCCACTACGAGCAGTACTTC
CDR3: CASSIGIGAHYEQYF
size: NA
J: TRBJ2-7
V: TRBV19
D: NA

DNA: TGCAGTGCTGAAACAGGCGATGAGCAGTTCTTC
CDR3: CSAETGDEQFF
size: many
J: TRBJ2-1
V: TRBV20-1
D: NA

DNA: TGTGCCAGCAGCTTAGGCCTCTCCTACGAGCAGTACTTC
CDR3: CASSLGLSYEQYF
size: many
J: TRBJ2-7
V: TRBV27
D: NA

DNA: TGTGCCAGCAGTCAACCGGCGGGACAGGGGAATTCACCCCTCCACTTT
CDR3: CASSQPAGQGNSPLHF
size: many
J: TRBJ1-6
V: TRBV28
D: TRBD1

DNA: TGTGCCAGCAGAAGGGGAGGAGTTTCTGGGGCCAACGTCCTGACTTTC
CDR3: CASRRGGVSGANVLTF
size: few
J: TRBJ2-6
V: TRBV6-5
D: NA

DNA: TGTGCCAGCAGCCAAGATAGGACTAGCGGGAGGGCCTTTCCCTCCTACGAGCAGTACTTC
CDR3: CASSQDRTSGRAFPSYEQYF
size: many
J: TRBJ2-7
V: TRBV14
D: TRBD2

DNA: TGTGCCAGCAGTCAGACAGGGATCGATGAAAAACTGTTTTTT
CDR3: CASSQTGIDEKLFF
size: few
J: TRBJ1-4
V: TRBV28
D: TRBD1

DNA: TGTGCCATCAGTCCGAGGGTCGGGGAGCTGTTTTTT
CDR3: CAISPRVGELFF
size: many
J: TRBJ2-2
V: TRBV10-3
D: NA

DNA: TGTGCCAGCAGCGTAGGCACAAGCAGGACCGGGGAGCTGTTTTTT
CDR3: CASSVGTSRTGELFF
size: many
J: TRBJ2-2
V: TRBV9
D: NA

DNA: TGTGCCAGCAGCTCGTGGCGGGTTACGCAGTATTTT
CDR3: CASSSWRVTQYF
size: many
J: TRBJ2-3
V: TRBV11-2
D: NA

DNA: TGTGCCAGCAGTGACGGGACAGGGTCTAACCACGAGCAGTACTTC
CDR3: CASSDGTGSNHEQYF
size: many
J: TRBJ2-7
V: TRBV6-2/TRBV6-3
D: TRBD1

DNA: TGTGCCAGCAGTTTCAACGAGGGGCCCCAGCATTTT
CDR3: CASSFNEGPQHF
size: few
J: TRBJ1-5
V: TRBV12-3/TRBV12-4
D: NA

DNA: TGTGCCAGCAGTGAATCGCGGGGGTGGAGCTATGGCTACACCTTC
CDR3: CASSESRGWSYGYTF
size: many
J: TRBJ1-2
V: TRBV6-1
D: NA

DNA: TGTGCCAGCAGCCAATCACCTCTAGCCACAGATACGCAGTATTTT
CDR3: CASSQSPLATDTQYF
size: many
J: TRBJ2-3
V: TRBV4-2
D: NA